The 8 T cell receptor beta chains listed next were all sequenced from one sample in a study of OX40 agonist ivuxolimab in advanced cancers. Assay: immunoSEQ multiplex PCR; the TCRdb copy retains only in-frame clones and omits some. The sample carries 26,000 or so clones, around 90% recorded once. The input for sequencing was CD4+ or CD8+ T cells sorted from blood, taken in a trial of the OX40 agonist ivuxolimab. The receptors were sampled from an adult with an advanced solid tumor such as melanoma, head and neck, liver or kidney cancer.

CDR3 sequence: CASRLTSGSLQETQYF. The CDR3 DNA reads TGCGCCAGCAGATTGACTAGCGGGAGCCTCCAAGAGACCCAGTACTTC. This chain joins TRBV5-1 and TRBJ2-5; the match to TRBD2 covers 12 bases. The V segment lost 5 bases and the J segment 1 base; nucleotides outside the gene matches: 6. This CDR3 is 16 amino acids long. In germline, CDR1 is SGHRS, CDR2 YFSETQ.

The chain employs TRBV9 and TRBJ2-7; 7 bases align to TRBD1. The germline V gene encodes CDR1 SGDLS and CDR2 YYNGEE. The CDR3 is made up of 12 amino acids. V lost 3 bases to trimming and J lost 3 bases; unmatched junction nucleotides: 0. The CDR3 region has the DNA TGTGCCAGCAGCGGACAGGGCTACGAGCAGTACTTC. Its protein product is CASSGQGYEQYF.

Here the CDR3 reads CASSVPGTSLVYEQFF. As DNA, the CDR3 is TGCGCCAGCAGCGTTCCCGGGACTAGTTTGGTCTATGAGCAGTTCTTC. The chain joins TRBV5-1 to TRBJ2-1, with 8 bases fitting TRBD2. Losses at the gene ends were 4 bases for V and 8 bases for J; bases not matched to a gene: 14. The CDR3 has 16 amino acids. Germline assignment: CDR1 SGHRS and CDR2 YFSETQ.

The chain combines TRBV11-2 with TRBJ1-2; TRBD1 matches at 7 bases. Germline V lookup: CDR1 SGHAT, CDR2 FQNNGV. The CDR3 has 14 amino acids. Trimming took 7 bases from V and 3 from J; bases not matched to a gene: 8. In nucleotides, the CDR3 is TGTGCCAGCAATAGACAGGGATTTGACTATGGCTACACCTTC. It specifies CASNRQGFDYGYTF.

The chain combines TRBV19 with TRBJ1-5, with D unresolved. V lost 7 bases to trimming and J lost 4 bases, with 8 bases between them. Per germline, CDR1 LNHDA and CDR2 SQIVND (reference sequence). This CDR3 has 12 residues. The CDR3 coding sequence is TGTGCCAGTACTCTGGGGAATCAGCCCCAGCATTTT. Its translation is CASTLGNQPQHF.

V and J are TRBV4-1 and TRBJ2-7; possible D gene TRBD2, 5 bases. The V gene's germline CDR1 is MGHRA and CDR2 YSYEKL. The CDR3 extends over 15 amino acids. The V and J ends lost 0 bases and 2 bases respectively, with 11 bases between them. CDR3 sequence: CASSQDRGSAYEQYF. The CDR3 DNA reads TGCGCCAGCAGCCAAGATCGAGGGAGCGCCTACGAGCAGTACTTC.

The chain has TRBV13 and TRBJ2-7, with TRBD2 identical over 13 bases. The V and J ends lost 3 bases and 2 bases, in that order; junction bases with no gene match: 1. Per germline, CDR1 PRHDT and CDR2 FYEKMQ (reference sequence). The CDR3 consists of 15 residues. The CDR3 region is CASSFTSGGAYEQYF. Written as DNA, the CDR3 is TGTGCCAGCAGCTTCACTAGCGGGGGGGCCTACGAGCAGTACTTC.

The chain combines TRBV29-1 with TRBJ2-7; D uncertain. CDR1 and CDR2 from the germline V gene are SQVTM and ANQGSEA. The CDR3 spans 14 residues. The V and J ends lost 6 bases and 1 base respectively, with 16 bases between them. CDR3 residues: CSVGFLGPSYEQYF. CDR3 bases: TGCAGCGTCGGTTTTTTAGGGCCTTCCTACGAGCAGTACTTC.